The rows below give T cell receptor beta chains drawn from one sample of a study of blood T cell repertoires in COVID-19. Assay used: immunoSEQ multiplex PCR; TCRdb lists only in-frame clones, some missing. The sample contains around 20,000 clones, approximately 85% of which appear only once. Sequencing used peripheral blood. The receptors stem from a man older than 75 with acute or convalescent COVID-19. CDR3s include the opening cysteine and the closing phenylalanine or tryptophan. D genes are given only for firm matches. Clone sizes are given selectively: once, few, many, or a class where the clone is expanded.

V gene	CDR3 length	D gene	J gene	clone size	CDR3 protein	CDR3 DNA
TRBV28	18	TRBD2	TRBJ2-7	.	CASSRSLAGALSSYEQYF	TGTGCCAGCAGCCGGTCACTAGCGGGGGCCCTTAGCTCCTACGAGCAGTACTTC
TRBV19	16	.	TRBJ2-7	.	CASSHPTGREFYEQYF	TGTGCCAGTAGTCATCCGACAGGCCGAGAATTCTACGAGCAGTACTTC
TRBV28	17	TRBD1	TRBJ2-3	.	CASSTYRTGGETDTQYF	TGTGCCAGCAGTACTTATAGGACAGGGGGCGAAACAGATACGCAGTATTTT
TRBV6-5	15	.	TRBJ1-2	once	CASSRTGLGGNGYTF	TGTGCCAGCAGTCGCACAGGGTTAGGTGGGAATGGCTACACCTTC
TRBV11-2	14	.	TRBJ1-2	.	CASSLTVTDYGYTF	TGTGCCAGCAGCTTAACTGTCACAGATTATGGCTACACCTTC
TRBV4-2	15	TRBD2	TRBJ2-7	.	CASSQESGGTYEQYF	TGTGCCAGCAGCCAAGAGTCGGGGGGGACCTACGAGCAGTACTTC
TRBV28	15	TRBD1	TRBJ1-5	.	CASSLWRQGGLSQHF	TGTGCCAGCAGTTTATGGCGGCAGGGGGGTCTCTCCCAGCATTTT
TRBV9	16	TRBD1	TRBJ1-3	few	CASSPGAGTAGNTIYF	TGTGCCAGCAGCCCGGGAGCTGGGACAGCTGGAAACACCATATATTTT
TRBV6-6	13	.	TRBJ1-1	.	CASSRTGMTEAFF	TGTGCCAGCAGCCGAACAGGGATGACTGAAGCTTTCTTT
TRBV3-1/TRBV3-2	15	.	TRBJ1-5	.	CASTPSLGADQPQHF	TGTGCCAGCACCCCTAGTTTAGGGGCAGATCAGCCCCAGCATTTT
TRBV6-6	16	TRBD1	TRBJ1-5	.	CASRWTGGADNQPQHF	TGTGCCAGCAGGTGGACAGGGGGCGCCGACAATCAGCCCCAGCATTTT
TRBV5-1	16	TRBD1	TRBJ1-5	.	CASSLMGGTGNQPQHF	TGCGCCAGCAGCTTGATGGGGGGGACAGGGAATCAGCCCCAGCATTTT
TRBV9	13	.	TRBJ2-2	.	CASSVASTGELFF	TGTGCCAGCAGCGTAGCTTCCACCGGGGAGCTGTTTTTT
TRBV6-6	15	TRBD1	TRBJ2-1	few	CASKSQDRAGNEQFF	TGTGCCAGCAAAAGTCAGGACAGGGCTGGGAATGAGCAGTTCTTC
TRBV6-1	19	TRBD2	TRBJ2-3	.	CASSEGGTSGGPSTDTQYF	TGTGCCAGCAGTGAAGGCGGGACTAGCGGGGGCCCTAGCACAGATACGCAGTATTTT
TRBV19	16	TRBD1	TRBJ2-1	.	CASSTRDSLSYNEQFF	TGTGCCAGTAGTACTCGGGACAGCCTCTCCTACAATGAGCAGTTCTTC
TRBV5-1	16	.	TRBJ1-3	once	CASGENQGISGNTIYF	TGCGCCAGCGGCGAAAATCAGGGGATCTCTGGAAACACCATATATTTT
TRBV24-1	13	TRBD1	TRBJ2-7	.	CATSDLQGVEQYF	TGTGCCACCAGTGATTTGCAGGGGGTCGAGCAGTACTTC
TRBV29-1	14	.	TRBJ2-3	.	CSVARWLIEDTQYF	TGCAGCGTTGCCAGATGGTTGATCGAAGATACGCAGTATTTT
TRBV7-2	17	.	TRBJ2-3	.	CASSLASQGRSTDTQYF	TGTGCCAGCAGCTTAGCATCTCAGGGGCGTAGCACAGATACGCAGTATTTT
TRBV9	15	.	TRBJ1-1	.	CASSVGGGVNTEAFF	TGTGCCAGCAGCGTAGGAGGGGGGGTGAACACTGAAGCTTTCTTT
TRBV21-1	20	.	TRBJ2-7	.	CASSNRPNSGLRRPTYGQYF	TGTGCCAGCAGCAACCGACCAAACAGCGGTTTAAGGAGACCTACGTACGGGCAGTACTTC
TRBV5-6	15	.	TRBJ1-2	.	CASSLNMQGNYGYTF	TGTGCCAGCAGCTTGAATATGCAGGGTAACTATGGCTACACCTTC
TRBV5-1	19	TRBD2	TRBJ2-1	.	CASSFLGGVYDRAYNEQFF	TGCGCCAGCAGCTTCCTCGGGGGGGTATACGATAGGGCCTACAATGAGCAGTTCTTC
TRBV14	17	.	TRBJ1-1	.	CASSPRLTAGMNTEAFF	TGTGCCAGCAGCCCTCGCCTTACCGCAGGGATGAACACTGAAGCTTTCTTT
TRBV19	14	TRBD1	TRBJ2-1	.	CATTDRATYNEQFF	TGTGCCACCACCGACAGGGCGACCTACAATGAGCAGTTCTTC
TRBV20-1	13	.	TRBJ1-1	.	CSASPEANTEAFF	TGCAGTGCTAGTCCCGAGGCGAACACTGAAGCTTTCTTT
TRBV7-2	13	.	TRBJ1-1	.	CASNPAGRTEAFF	TGTGCCAGCAACCCCGCGGGCCGGACTGAAGCTTTCTTT
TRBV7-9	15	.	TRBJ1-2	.	CASSYDRLGNYGYTF	TGTGCCAGCAGCTATGACAGGCTTGGGAACTATGGCTACACCTTC
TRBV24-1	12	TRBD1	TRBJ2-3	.	CATSTLQGVEYF	TGTGCCACCAGTACCTTGCAGGGGGTGGAGTATTTT
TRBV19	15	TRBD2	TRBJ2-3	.	CASTLASGYTDTQYF	TGTGCCAGTACGCTTGCTAGCGGGTACACAGATACGCAGTATTTT
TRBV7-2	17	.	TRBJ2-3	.	CASARGLPSFLTDTQYF	TGTGCCAGTGCTAGGGGACTTCCCTCTTTCCTCACAGATACGCAGTATTTT
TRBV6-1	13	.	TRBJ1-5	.	CASSEQVHQPQHF	TGTGCCAGCAGTGAACAGGTACATCAGCCCCAGCATTTT
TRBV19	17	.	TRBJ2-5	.	CASSRLNRASRGETQYF	TGTGCCAGTAGCAGACTTAACAGGGCTTCTAGAGGGGAGACCCAGTACTTC
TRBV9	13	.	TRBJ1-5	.	CASSGRGEQPQHF	TGTGCCAGCAGCGGCAGAGGAGAGCAGCCCCAGCATTTT
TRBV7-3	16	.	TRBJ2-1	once	CASSLIGLVAYNEQFF	TGTGCCAGCAGCTTAATTGGTTTGGTAGCGTACAATGAGCAGTTCTTC
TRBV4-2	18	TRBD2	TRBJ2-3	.	CASSQRALLAGGTDTQYF	TGTGCCAGCAGCCAAAGGGCCCTGCTAGCGGGGGGGACAGATACGCAGTATTTT
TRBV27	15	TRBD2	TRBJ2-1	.	CASSGAGGVRNEQFF	TGTGCCAGCAGTGGGGCGGGGGGGGTTCGGAATGAGCAGTTCTTC
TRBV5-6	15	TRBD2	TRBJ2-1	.	CASSRTSGGANEQFF	TGTGCCAGCAGCCGAACTAGCGGGGGGGCCAATGAGCAGTTCTTC
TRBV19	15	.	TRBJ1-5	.	CASSGTGTSNQPQHF	TGTGCCAGTAGCGGAACCGGGACAAGCAATCAGCCCCAGCATTTT
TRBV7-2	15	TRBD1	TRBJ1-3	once	CASSSRQGSGNTIYF	TGTGCCAGCAGCTCACGACAGGGCTCTGGAAACACCATATATTTT
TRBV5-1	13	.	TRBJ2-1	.	CASSLGLQNEQFF	TGCGCCAGCAGCTTGGGACTCCAGAATGAGCAGTTCTTC
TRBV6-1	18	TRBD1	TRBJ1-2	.	CASSEEQGALSPRYGYTF	TGTGCCAGCAGTGAGGAACAGGGGGCCCTCTCCCCTAGGTATGGCTACACCTTC
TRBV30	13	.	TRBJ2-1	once	CAWAGQTYNEQFF	TGTGCCTGGGCGGGACAGACCTACAATGAGCAGTTCTTC
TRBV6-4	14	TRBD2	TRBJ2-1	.	CASSGLAGDNEQFF	TGTGCCAGCAGTGGACTAGCGGGGGACAATGAGCAGTTCTTC
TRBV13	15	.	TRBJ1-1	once	CASTSSRRGDTEAFF	TGTGCCAGCACCTCCAGCCGACGGGGGGACACTGAAGCTTTCTTT
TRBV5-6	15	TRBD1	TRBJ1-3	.	CASSWTGAHGNTIYF	TGTGCCAGCAGCTGGACAGGGGCACATGGAAACACCATATATTTT
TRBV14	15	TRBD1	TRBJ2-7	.	CASSQERGQAHEQYF	TGTGCCAGCAGCCAAGAACGAGGACAGGCGCACGAGCAGTACTTC
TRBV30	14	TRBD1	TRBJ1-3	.	CAWSVKGAGYTIYF	TGTGCCTGGAGTGTAAAGGGGGCGGGCTACACCATATATTTT
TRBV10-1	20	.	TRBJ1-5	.	CASSEFDGTPRSYSNQPQHF	TGCGCCAGCAGTGAGTTCGACGGGACACCCCGGTCGTATAGCAATCAGCCCCAGCATTTT
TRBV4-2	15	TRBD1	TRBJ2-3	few	CASSQERQGTDTQYF	TGTGCCAGCAGCCAAGAGAGACAGGGGACAGATACGCAGTATTTT
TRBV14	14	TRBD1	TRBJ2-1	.	CASQHRGLDNEQFF	TGTGCCAGCCAGCACAGGGGTCTTGACAATGAGCAGTTCTTC
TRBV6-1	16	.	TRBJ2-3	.	CASSEVQGGGTDTQYF	TGTGCCAGCAGTGAAGTACAGGGGGGGGGCACAGATACGCAGTATTTT
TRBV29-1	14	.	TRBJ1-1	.	CSVYVYGGNTEAFF	TGCAGCGTTTATGTTTATGGGGGCAACACTGAAGCTTTCTTT